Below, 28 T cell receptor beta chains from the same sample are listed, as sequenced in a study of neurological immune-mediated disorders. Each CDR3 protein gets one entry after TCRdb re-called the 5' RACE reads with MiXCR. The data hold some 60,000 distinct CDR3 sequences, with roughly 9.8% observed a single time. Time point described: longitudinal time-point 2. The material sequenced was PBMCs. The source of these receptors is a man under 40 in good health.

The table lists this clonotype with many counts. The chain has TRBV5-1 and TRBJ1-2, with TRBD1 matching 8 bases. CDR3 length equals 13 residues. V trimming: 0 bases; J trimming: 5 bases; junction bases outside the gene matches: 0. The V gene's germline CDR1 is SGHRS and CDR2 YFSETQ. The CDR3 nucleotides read TGCGCCAGCAGCTTGGGGACAGGGTATGGCTACACCTTC. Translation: CASSLGTGYGYTF.

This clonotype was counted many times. The CDR3 region has the DNA TGTGCCAGCAGTTTCACTGGGACAGGGGTTCTCAGTGGCTACACCTTC. This codes for CASSFTGTGVLSGYTF. The chain employs TRBV28 and TRBJ1-2, with 10 positions matching TRBD1. Germline assignment: CDR1 MDHEN and CDR2 SYDVKM. V shed 3 bases and J 7 bases; nucleotides not matched to a gene: 11. The CDR3 covers 16 residues.

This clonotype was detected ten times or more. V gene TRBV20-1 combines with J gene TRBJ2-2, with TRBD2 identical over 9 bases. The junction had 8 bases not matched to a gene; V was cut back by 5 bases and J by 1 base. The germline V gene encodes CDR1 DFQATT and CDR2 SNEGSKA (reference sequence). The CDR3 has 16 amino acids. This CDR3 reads CSAPKLAGRNTGELFF. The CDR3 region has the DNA TGCAGTGCTCCAAAGCTAGCGGGAAGGAACACCGGGGAGCTGTTTTTT.

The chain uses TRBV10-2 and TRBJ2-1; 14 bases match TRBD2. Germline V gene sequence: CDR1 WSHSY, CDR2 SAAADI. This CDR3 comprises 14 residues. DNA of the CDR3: TGCACTAGCCGACTAGCGGGAGGGAGCGATGAGCAGTTCTTC. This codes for CTSRLAGGSDEQFF.

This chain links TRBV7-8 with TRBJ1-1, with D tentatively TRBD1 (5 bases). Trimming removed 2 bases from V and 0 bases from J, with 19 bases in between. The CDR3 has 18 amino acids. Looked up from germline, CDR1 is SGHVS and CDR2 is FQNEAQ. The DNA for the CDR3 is TGTGCCAGCAGCTTAAAGGGGAACAGACAATTCATGAACACTGAAGCTTTCTTT. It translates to CASSLKGNRQFMNTEAFF.

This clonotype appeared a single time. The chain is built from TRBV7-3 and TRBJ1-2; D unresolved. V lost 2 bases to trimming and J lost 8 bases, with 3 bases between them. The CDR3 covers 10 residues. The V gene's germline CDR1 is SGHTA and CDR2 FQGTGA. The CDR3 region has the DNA TGTGCCAGCAGCTTACGGGGCTACACCTTC. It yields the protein CASSLRGYTF.

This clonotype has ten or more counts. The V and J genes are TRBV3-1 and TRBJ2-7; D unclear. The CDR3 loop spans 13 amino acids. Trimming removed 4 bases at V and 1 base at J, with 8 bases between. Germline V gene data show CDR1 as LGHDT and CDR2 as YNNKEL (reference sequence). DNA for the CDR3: TGTGCCAGCAGCCGGGTCGTTTCCTACGAGCAGTACTTC. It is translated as CASSRVVSYEQYF.

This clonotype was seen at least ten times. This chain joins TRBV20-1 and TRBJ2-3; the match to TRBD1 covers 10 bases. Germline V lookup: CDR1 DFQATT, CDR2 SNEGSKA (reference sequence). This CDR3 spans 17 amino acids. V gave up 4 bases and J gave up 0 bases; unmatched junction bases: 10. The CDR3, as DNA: TGCAGTGCTACTCGCTTTGGACAGGGGGGAAGCACAGATACGCAGTATTTT. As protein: CSATRFGQGGSTDTQYF.

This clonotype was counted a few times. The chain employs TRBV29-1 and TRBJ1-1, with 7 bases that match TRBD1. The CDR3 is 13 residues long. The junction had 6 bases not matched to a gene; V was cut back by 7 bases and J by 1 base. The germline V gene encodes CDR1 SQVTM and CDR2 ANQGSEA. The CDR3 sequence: CSARDSSNTEAFF. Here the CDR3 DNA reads TGCAGCGCTCGGGACAGCTCGAACACTGAAGCTTTCTTT.

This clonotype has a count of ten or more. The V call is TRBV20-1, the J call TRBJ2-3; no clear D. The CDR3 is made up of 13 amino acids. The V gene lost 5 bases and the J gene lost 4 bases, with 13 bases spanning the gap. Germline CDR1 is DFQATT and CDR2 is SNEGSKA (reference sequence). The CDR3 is CSAYPGVSDTQYF. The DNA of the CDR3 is TGCAGTGCTTACCCCGGAGTTTCAGATACGCAGTATTTT.

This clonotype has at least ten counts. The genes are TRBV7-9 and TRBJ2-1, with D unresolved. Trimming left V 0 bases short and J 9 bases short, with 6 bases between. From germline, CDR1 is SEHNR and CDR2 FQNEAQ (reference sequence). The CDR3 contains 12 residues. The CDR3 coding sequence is TGTGCCAGCAGCTTAGCGACACGTGAGCAGTTCTTC. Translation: CASSLATREQFF. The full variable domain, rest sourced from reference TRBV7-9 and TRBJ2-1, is DTGVSQNPRHKITKRGQNVTFRCDPISEHNRLYWYRQTLGQGPEFLTYFQNEAQLEKSRLLSDRFSAERPKGSFSTLEIQRTEQGDSAMYLCASSLATREQFFGPGTRLTVL.

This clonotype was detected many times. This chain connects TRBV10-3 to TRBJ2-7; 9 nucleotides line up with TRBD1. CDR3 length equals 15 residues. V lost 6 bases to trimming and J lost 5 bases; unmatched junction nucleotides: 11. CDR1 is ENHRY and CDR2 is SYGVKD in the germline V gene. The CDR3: CAIRGSGTGFNEQYF. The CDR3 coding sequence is TGTGCCATCAGGGGGTCCGGGACAGGGTTTAACGAGCAGTACTTC.

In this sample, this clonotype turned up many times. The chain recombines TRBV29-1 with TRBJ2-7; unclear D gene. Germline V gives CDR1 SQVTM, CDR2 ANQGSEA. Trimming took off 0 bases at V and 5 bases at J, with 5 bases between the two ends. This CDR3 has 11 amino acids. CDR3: CSVEDPHEQYF. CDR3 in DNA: TGCAGCGTTGAAGATCCCCACGAGCAGTACTTC.

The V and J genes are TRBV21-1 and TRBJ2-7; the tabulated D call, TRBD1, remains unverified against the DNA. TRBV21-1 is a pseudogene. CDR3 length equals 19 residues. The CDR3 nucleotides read TGTGCCAGCAGCGGGAAACGGGACAGGGGGACCTTTTTCTCCTACGAGCAGTACTTC. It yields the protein CASSGKRDRGTFFSYEQYF.

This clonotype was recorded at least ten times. The CDR3 reads CSASGGQEGGTDTQYF. In DNA form, the CDR3 reads TGCAGTGCTAGTGGTGGACAGGAGGGCGGCACAGATACGCAGTATTTT. The V gene is TRBV20-1, the J gene TRBJ2-3; perhaps TRBD1 as D (7 bases). The V gene lost 3 bases and the J gene lost 1 base, with 17 bases spanning the gap. Germline V lookup: CDR1 DFQATT, CDR2 SNEGSKA (reference sequence). The CDR3 length is 16 residues.

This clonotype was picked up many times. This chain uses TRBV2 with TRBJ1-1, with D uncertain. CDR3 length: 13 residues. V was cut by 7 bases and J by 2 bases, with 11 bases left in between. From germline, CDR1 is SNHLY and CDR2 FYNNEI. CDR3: CASIKTINTEAFF. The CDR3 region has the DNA TGTGCCAGCATTAAGACAATTAACACTGAAGCTTTCTTT.

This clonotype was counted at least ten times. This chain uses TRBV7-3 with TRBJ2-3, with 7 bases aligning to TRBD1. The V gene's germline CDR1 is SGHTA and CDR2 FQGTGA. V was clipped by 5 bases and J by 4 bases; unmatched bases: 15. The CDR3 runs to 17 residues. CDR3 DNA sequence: TGTGCCAGCAGCCCCACGTTGGTGAGGGGGCGGGCAGATACGCAGTATTTT. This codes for CASSPTLVRGRADTQYF.

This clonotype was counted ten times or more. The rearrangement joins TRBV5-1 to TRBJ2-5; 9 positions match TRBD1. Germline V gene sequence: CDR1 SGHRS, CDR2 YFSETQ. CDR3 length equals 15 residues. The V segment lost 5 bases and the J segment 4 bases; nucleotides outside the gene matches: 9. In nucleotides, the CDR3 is TGCGCCAGCAGTACCGGGACAGGGAGTGGAGAGACCCAGTACTTC. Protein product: CASSTGTGSGETQYF.

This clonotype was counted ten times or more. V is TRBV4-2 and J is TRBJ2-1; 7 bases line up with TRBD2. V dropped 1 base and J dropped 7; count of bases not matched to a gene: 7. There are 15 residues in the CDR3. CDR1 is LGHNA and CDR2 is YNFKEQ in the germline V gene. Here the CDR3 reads CASSQVRGGGNEQFF. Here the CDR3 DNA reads TGTGCCAGCAGCCAAGTGCGGGGCGGGGGAAATGAGCAGTTCTTC.

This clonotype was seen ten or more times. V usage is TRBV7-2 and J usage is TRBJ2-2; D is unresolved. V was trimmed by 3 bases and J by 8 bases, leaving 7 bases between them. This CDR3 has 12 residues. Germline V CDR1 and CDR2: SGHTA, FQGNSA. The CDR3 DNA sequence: TGTGCCAGCAGCTTCGGCGTGGGGGAGCTGTTTTTT. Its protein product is CASSFGVGELFF.

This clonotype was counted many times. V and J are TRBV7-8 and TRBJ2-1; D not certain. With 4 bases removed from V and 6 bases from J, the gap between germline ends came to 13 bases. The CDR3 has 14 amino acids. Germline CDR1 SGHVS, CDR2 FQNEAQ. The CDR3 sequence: CASSSARQSNEQFF. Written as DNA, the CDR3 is TGTGCCAGCAGCTCAGCCAGGCAGTCCAATGAGCAGTTCTTC.

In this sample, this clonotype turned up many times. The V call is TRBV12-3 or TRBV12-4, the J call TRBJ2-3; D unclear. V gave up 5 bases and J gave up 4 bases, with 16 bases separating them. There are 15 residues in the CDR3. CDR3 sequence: CASSGRSESPDTQYF. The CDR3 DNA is TGTGCCAGCAGTGGAAGGTCAGAAAGCCCAGATACGCAGTATTTT.

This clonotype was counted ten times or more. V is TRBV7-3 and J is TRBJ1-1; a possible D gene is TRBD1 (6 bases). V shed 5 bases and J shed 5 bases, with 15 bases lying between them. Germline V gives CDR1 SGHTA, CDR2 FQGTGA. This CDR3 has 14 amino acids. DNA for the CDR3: TGTGCCAGCAGCGTGAACAGGGTTAATACTGAAGCTTTCTTT. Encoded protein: CASSVNRVNTEAFF.

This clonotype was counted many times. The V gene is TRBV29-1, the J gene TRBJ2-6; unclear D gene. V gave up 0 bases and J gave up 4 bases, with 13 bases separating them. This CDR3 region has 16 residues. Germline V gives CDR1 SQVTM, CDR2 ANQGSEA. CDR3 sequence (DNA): TGCAGCGTTGAAGATCGTTTCCTTTGGGGGGCCAACGTCCTGACTTTC. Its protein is CSVEDRFLWGANVLTF.

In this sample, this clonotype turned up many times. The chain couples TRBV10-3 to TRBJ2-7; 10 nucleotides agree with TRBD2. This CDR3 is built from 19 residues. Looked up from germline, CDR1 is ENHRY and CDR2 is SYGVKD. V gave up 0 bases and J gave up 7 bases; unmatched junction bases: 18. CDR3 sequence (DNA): TGTGCCATCAGTGAGTCGTCTAGCGGGAGTTTCGGGCCCGCGGGGGAGCAGTACTTC. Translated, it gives CAISESSSGSFGPAGEQYF.

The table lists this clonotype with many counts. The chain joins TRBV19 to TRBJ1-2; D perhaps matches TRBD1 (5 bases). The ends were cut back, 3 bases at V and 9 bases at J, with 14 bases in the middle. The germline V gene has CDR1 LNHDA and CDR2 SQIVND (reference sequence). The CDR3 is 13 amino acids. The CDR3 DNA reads TGTGCCAGTAGTATTTATGGCAGGGAAAGCTACACCTTC. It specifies CASSIYGRESYTF. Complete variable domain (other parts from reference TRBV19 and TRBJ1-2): DGGITQSPKYLFRKEGQNVTLSCEQNLNHDAMYWYRQDPGQGLRLIYYSQIVNDFQKGDIAEGYSVSREKKESFPLTVTSAQKNPTAFYLCASSIYGRESYTFGSGTRLTVV.

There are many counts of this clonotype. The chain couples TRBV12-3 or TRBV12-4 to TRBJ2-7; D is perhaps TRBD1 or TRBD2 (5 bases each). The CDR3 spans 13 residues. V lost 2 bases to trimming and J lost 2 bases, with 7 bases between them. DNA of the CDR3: TGTGCCAGCAGTTTACAGGGACCCTACGAGCAGTACTTC. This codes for CASSLQGPYEQYF.

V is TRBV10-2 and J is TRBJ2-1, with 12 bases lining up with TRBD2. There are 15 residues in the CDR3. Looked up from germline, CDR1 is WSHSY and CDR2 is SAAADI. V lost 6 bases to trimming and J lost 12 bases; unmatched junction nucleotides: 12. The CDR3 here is CASSPGLAGPSGQFF. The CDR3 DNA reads TGCGCCAGCAGCCCCGGACTAGCGGGACCAAGTGGGCAGTTCTTC.